The 18 T cell receptor beta chains reported below all come from one sample, sequenced in a study of CD8+CD57+ T cells in acquired aplastic anemia. Genomic DNA provided the template from which TCR beta VDJ and CDR3 profiles were obtained. TCRdb itself ran the reads through MiXCR, one entry per CDR3 protein. In the table there are 400,000 to 450,000 distinct CDR3 sequences, about two thirds of which are singletons. The sequencing sample was made of sorted CD4+, CD8+, or CD8+CD57+ T cells (not recorded which) from PBMCs. These receptors originate from a human donor in good health, serving as a control.

This clonotype has at least ten counts. This chain links TRBV19 with TRBJ1-3; no firm D call. This CDR3 spans 14 amino acids. V lost 7 bases and J 0 bases, leaving 10 bases between the germline ends. The germline CDR1 and CDR2 sequences are LNHDA and SQIVND (reference sequence). CDR3 sequence (DNA): TGTGCCAGTACGCGGGAACGCTCTGGAAACACCATATATTTT. Translated, it gives CASTRERSGNTIYF.

CDR3 DNA sequence: TGTGCCAGCAGCCCGTCGGTGGTCGGGGACGAGCAGTACTTC. Translating it yields CASSPSVVGDEQYF. The genes are TRBV7-8 and TRBJ2-7, with a possible D match to TRBD2 (5 bases). The ends were cut back, 5 bases at V and 5 bases at J, with 16 bases in the middle. Germline loops: CDR1 SGHVS, CDR2 FQNEAQ. CDR3 length: 14 residues.

The rearrangement joins TRBV6-2 or TRBV6-3 to TRBJ2-2; TRBD2 agrees at 8 bases. J lost 0 bases, V lost 7 bases, and 13 bases had no gene match. CDR3 length: 18 amino acids. CDR1 and CDR2 (germline): MNHEY, SVGEGT. The CDR3 DNA reads as TGTGCCAGCACCACAACAAGGGTACTAGCGGCGAACACCGGGGAGCTGTTTTTT. As protein: CASTTTRVLAANTGELFF.

This clonotype was seen a single time. Given the absence of the conserved phenylalanine or tryptophan at the CDR3 end, a read error is likely. No DNA is shown, since the ends of the CDR3 on it are uncertain; the CDR3 is the one TCRdb lists. This chain joins TRBV7-3 and TRBJ2-5; TRBD1, the table's D call, lacks a check against the DNA. The length of the CDR3 is 13 amino acids, counting both ends. The germline V gene encodes CDR1 SGHTA and CDR2 FQGTGA. CDR3 amino acids: CASSSRTGWATSP.

In this sample, this clonotype turned up a few times. The chain has TRBV7-6 and TRBJ2-7; D gene unclear. The CDR3 sequence is 12 residues long. The germline V gene encodes CDR1 SGHVS and CDR2 FNYEAQ. Trimming took off 5 bases at V and 5 bases at J, with 10 bases between the two ends. The CDR3 region has the DNA TGTGCCAGCAGCCCCGCGAATCACGAGCAGTACTTC. Residues: CASSPANHEQYF.

This clonotype occurred many times. The chain recombines TRBV2 with TRBJ2-3; D is ambiguous. The germline CDR1 and CDR2 sequences are SNHLY and FYNNEI. The V and J ends lost 5 bases and 7 bases respectively, with 7 bases between them. The CDR3 has 11 amino acids. The CDR3 spells CASSSGYTQYF. CDR3 DNA: TGTGCCAGCAGTTCCGGTTATACGCAGTATTTT.

In this sample, this clonotype turned up many times. The rearrangement joins TRBV4-2 to TRBJ2-5; D is perhaps TRBD2 (5 bases). Germline V gene sequence: CDR1 LGHNA, CDR2 YNFKEQ. The length of the CDR3 is 14 residues. Deletions cut 3 bases from V and 2 bases from J, with 10 bases between. CDR3 amino acids: CASSHHRDQETQYF. The CDR3 DNA reads as TGTGCCAGCAGCCACCACCGGGATCAAGAGACCCAGTACTTC.

With respect to this clonotype: Because the CDR3's place on the DNA is in doubt, the DNA is left out and the CDR3 is given as listed by TCRdb. This rearrangement joins TRBV7-2 to TRBJ2-3; TRBD2, the D gene given by the table, was not confirmed from the DNA. A total of 15 residues make up the CDR3, ends included. Germline CDR1 SGHTA, CDR2 FQGNSA. CDR3 region: CASSLGPSGYTFGYF.

The chain is built from TRBV7-2 and TRBJ2-7; 11 bases match TRBD1. The germline V gene encodes CDR1 SGHTA and CDR2 FQGNSA. The CDR3 contains 16 residues. After removal of 3 bases from V and 9 bases from J, the junction contained 13 bases not matched to a gene. CDR3 sequence: CASSFPWTGGMDVQYF. The CDR3 nucleotides read TGTGCCAGCAGCTTCCCGTGGACAGGGGGCATGGACGTGCAGTACTTC.

The sample holds many counts of this clonotype. The chain employs TRBV6-6 and TRBJ2-1, with 11 bases aligning to TRBD2. The junction had 11 bases not matched to a gene; V was cut back by 5 bases and J by 5 bases. Germline CDR1 is MNHNY and CDR2 is SVGAGI (reference sequence). CDR3 length equals 17 residues. The CDR3, as DNA: TGTGCCAGCAGTGAGGTAGTGGGACTAGCGGATAACAATGAGCAGTTCTTC. As protein: CASSEVVGLADNNEQFF.

This clonotype was observed a handful of times. This chain joins TRBV9 and TRBJ2-6; no clear D. V dropped 1 base and J dropped 0 bases, with 14 bases sitting between them. Germline V gives CDR1 SGDLS, CDR2 YYNGEE. This CDR3 is 18 amino acids long. CDR3 DNA: TGTGCCAGCAGCGTATGGGATGCGGATAGCTCTGGGGCCAACGTCCTGACTTTC. Its protein product is CASSVWDADSSGANVLTF.

This clonotype was seen at least ten times. The chain couples TRBV9 to TRBJ2-3, with TRBD2 as a possible D gene (7 bases). The germline V gene has CDR1 SGDLS and CDR2 YYNGEE. V dropped 0 bases and J dropped 3 bases, with 14 bases sitting between them. This CDR3 has 16 residues. The CDR3 DNA is TGTGCCAGCAGCGTAGGAGGGGGGGCCCTTACAGATACGCAGTATTTT. Translated, it gives CASSVGGGALTDTQYF.

CDR3 nucleotide sequence: TGTGCCAGCAGCGGACAGGGCCCCAATCAGCCCCAGCATTTT. Amino acid sequence: CASSGQGPNQPQHF. This rearrangement joins TRBV9 to TRBJ1-5; TRBD1 matches 7 bases. The CDR3 consists of 14 residues. The V gene end was trimmed by 3 bases and the J gene end by 3 bases; junction bases not matched to a gene: 3. Germline V gene sequence: CDR1 SGDLS, CDR2 YYNGEE.

This clonotype occurred a few times. J is TRBJ1-3 and V is TRBV7-2; 8 nucleotides line up with TRBD1. V trimming: 5 bases; J trimming: 8 bases; junction bases outside the gene matches: 8. Germline V gene lookup returns CDR1 SGHTA and CDR2 FQGNSA. This CDR3 contains 14 residues. The DNA for the CDR3 is TGTGCCAGCAGCCCTGGACAGGGTACGGACACCATATATTTT. Its translation is CASSPGQGTDTIYF. Based on the CDR3 plus reference TRBV7-2 and TRBJ1-3, the full variable domain is GAGVSQSPSNKVTEKGKDVELRCDPISGHTALYWYRQSLGQGLEFLIYFQGNSAPDKSGLPSDRFSAERTGGSVSTLTIQRTQQEDSAVYLCASSPGQGTDTIYFGEGSWLTVV.

This clonotype was recorded many times. The genes are TRBV30 and TRBJ2-7; 10 bases line up with TRBD2. Looked up from germline, CDR1 is GTSNPN and CDR2 is SVGIG (reference sequence). Trimming took 0 bases from V and 0 from J; bases not matched to a gene: 2. The CDR3 length is 15 residues. CDR3 loop: CAWSVLAGSSYEQYF. The DNA for the CDR3 is TGTGCCTGGAGTGTACTAGCGGGGAGCTCCTACGAGCAGTACTTC.

This clonotype came up many times. The gene calls are TRBV9 and TRBJ2-7; D is possibly TRBD2 (5 bases). Trimming took 0 bases from V and 6 from J, leaving 13 bases between them. From germline, CDR1 is SGDLS and CDR2 YYNGEE. The CDR3 extends over 14 amino acids. CDR3 coding DNA: TGTGCCAGCAGCGTAGATCCGGGGTGGGGCGAGCAGTACTTC. Encoded protein: CASSVDPGWGEQYF.

The chain uses TRBV7-2 and TRBJ2-3, with TRBD1 matching over 7 bases. From germline, CDR1 is SGHTA and CDR2 FQGNSA. The V segment lost 5 bases and the J segment 7 bases; nucleotides outside the gene matches: 18. CDR3 length equals 17 residues. CDR3 sequence reads: CASSREGAPQPQHTQYF. CDR3 DNA: TGTGCCAGCAGCCGAGAGGGGGCGCCTCAGCCCCAGCATACGCAGTATTTT.

In the case of this clonotype: Sequence at one end of the junction differs from germline and may be a read error. The V and J genes are TRBV2 and TRBJ1-6; the D gene is possibly TRBD1 (5 bases). CDR3 length: 13 residues. Germline-derived CDR1 and CDR2 are SNHLY and FYNNEI. CDR3 amino acids: CASSLEGQGVHYF. CDR3 DNA: TGTGCCAGCAGCTTAGAAGGACAAGGGGTCCACTACTTC.